This TCR beta chain was captured by sequencing in a study of CD8+ T cells in alopecia areata. RNA extraction and reverse transcription yielded cDNA as sequencing template. Libraries were prepared by immunoSEQ multiplex PCR; TCRdb keeps only in-frame clonotypes and omits some of them. The data hold 10,000 to 15,000 clones, with about 56% observed a single time. The study team obtained lesional scalp punch biopsies and peripheral blood from alopecia areata patients. CDR1 and CDR2 (germline): MDHEN, SYDVKM. The CDR3 length is 17 residues. Trimming took 0 bases from V and 2 from J, leaving 16 bases between them. This clone occurred a few times.

The TCR comes from a human donor with alopecia areata. The J gene is TRBJ1-2, the V gene TRBV28; D might be TRBD1 (5 bases). Sequenced input: skin. DNA of the CDR3: TGTGCCAGCAGTTTATGGGGGCAGGGCCTCGCCAACTATGGCTACACCTTC. Translating it yields CASSLWGQGLANYGYTF.